These T cell receptor beta chains were read from a single sample in a study of blood T cell repertoires in COVID-19. Generated by immunoSEQ multiplex PCR, the TCRdb table keeps only in-frame clones and is missing some. The sample consists of about 350,000 clones, about 88% of them appearing once. The specimen sequenced was PBMCs or T cells enriched from blood (not recorded which). The receptors were sampled from a woman aged 25 to 39 who had been exposed to COVID-19. CDR3s include the opening cysteine and the closing phenylalanine or tryptophan. Fields, in order: CDR3 protein, CDR3 DNA, D gene, V gene, J gene, clone size. A D gene is named only where the DNA matches it firmly. Size is omitted from some rows. Given values are once, few, many or a class for expanded clones.

CDR3aa: CASSLGQGSQDTIYF; CDR3nt: TGTGCCAGCAGCTTGGGGCAGGGTTCTCAGGACACCATATATTTT; d_gene: -; v_gene: TRBV5-5; j_gene: TRBJ1-3; abundance: -
CDR3aa: CASGLGVRGFGYTF; CDR3nt: TGTGCTAGTGGTTTGGGGGTGCGAGGGTTTGGCTACACCTTC; d_gene: -; v_gene: TRBV12-5; j_gene: TRBJ1-2; abundance: once
CDR3aa: CASSPGTQETQYF; CDR3nt: TGTGCCAGCAGCCCCGGGACTCAAGAGACCCAGTACTTC; d_gene: -; v_gene: TRBV28; j_gene: TRBJ2-5; abundance: -
CDR3aa: CATTGEGYEQYF; CDR3nt: TGTGCCACGACAGGGGAAGGGTACGAGCAGTACTTC; d_gene: TRBD1; v_gene: TRBV2; j_gene: TRBJ2-7; abundance: once
CDR3aa: CSAPPGFGYTF; CDR3nt: TGCAGTGCCCCGCCCGGGTTTGGCTACACCTTC; d_gene: -; v_gene: TRBV20-1; j_gene: TRBJ1-2; abundance: -
CDR3aa: CASSTGGGNQPQHF; CDR3nt: TGTGCCAGCAGCACCGGGGGTGGTAATCAGCCCCAGCATTTT; d_gene: -; v_gene: TRBV7-9; j_gene: TRBJ1-5; abundance: -
CDR3aa: CASSTGQGYNEQFF; CDR3nt: TGCGCCAGCAGCACCGGACAGGGTTACAATGAGCAGTTCTTC; d_gene: TRBD1; v_gene: TRBV5-1; j_gene: TRBJ2-1; abundance: -
CDR3aa: CASSLAAGSEQYF; CDR3nt: TGCGCCAGCAGCTTGGCCGCAGGTAGCGAGCAGTACTTC; d_gene: -; v_gene: TRBV5-1; j_gene: TRBJ2-7; abundance: -
CDR3aa: CATSDRTQGELGQPQHF; CDR3nt: TGTGCCACCAGTGATCGCACACAGGGGGAACTCGGGCAGCCCCAGCATTTT; d_gene: TRBD1; v_gene: TRBV24-1; j_gene: TRBJ1-5; abundance: -
CDR3aa: CASSIYRGPQPQHF; CDR3nt: TGTGCCAGCAGTATCTACAGGGGCCCCCAGCCCCAGCATTTT; d_gene: TRBD1; v_gene: TRBV28; j_gene: TRBJ1-5; abundance: -
CDR3aa: CASSFSIQSSLGANVLTF; CDR3nt: TGTGCCAGCAGCTTCAGTATCCAATCGTCTCTGGGGGCCAACGTCCTGACTTTC; d_gene: -; v_gene: TRBV11-3; j_gene: TRBJ2-6; abundance: -
CDR3aa: CASSMVVGGNYGYTF; CDR3nt: TGTGCCAGTAGTATGGTCGTCGGGGGGAACTATGGCTACACCTTC; d_gene: -; v_gene: TRBV19; j_gene: TRBJ1-2; abundance: -
CDR3aa: CASSYDRADNSPLHF; CDR3nt: TGTGCCAGCAGCTACGACAGGGCGGATAATTCACCCCTCCACTTT; d_gene: TRBD1; v_gene: TRBV28; j_gene: TRBJ1-6; abundance: -
CDR3aa: CAQIRVATNEKLFF; CDR3nt: TGTGCCCAGATAAGAGTAGCGACTAATGAAAAACTGTTTTTT; d_gene: -; v_gene: TRBV30; j_gene: TRBJ1-4; abundance: -
CDR3aa: CASSLPTGGQFF; CDR3nt: TGTGCCAGCAGCTTGCCCACAGGGGGGCAGTTCTTC; d_gene: TRBD1; v_gene: TRBV5-6; j_gene: TRBJ2-1; abundance: -
CDR3aa: CASNIKMTESYNEQFF; CDR3nt: TGTGCCAGCAACATAAAAATGACGGAGTCCTACAATGAGCAGTTCTTC; d_gene: -; v_gene: TRBV18; j_gene: TRBJ2-1; abundance: few
CDR3aa: CASSVAAGTGEETQYF; CDR3nt: TGTGCCAGCAGCGTAGCAGCGGGGACAGGGGAAGAGACCCAGTACTTC; d_gene: TRBD1; v_gene: TRBV9; j_gene: TRBJ2-5; abundance: -
CDR3aa: CAISEGLAGGLYNEQFF; CDR3nt: TGTGCCATCAGTGAGGGGCTGGCGGGAGGCCTCTACAATGAGCAGTTCTTC; d_gene: TRBD2; v_gene: TRBV10-3; j_gene: TRBJ2-1; abundance: -
CDR3aa: CASSTSGNTGELFF; CDR3nt: TGTGCCAGCAGCACTAGCGGGAACACCGGGGAGCTGTTTTTT; d_gene: TRBD2; v_gene: TRBV7-9; j_gene: TRBJ2-2; abundance: few
CDR3aa: CASSSPPASNTQYF; CDR3nt: TGTGCCAGCAGCTCCCCACCTGCGTCGAATACGCAGTATTTT; d_gene: -; v_gene: TRBV11-2; j_gene: TRBJ2-3; abundance: -
CDR3aa: CASSPLAGVGEQFF; CDR3nt: TGTGCCAGTAGTCCCCTAGCGGGAGTAGGTGAGCAGTTCTTC; d_gene: TRBD2; v_gene: TRBV19; j_gene: TRBJ2-1; abundance: -
CDR3aa: CASRLSSGTTGELFF; CDR3nt: TGCGCCAGCAGATTGTCTAGCGGGACCACCGGGGAGCTGTTTTTT; d_gene: TRBD2; v_gene: TRBV5-1; j_gene: TRBJ2-2; abundance: -
CDR3aa: CASRAKARRGPSGRSETQYF; CDR3nt: TGTGCAAGTCGCGCTAAGGCCCGGAGGGGGCCTAGCGGGAGGTCGGAGACCCAGTACTTC; d_gene: -; v_gene: TRBV12-2; j_gene: TRBJ2-5; abundance: -
CDR3aa: CASSTRTSGSGEQYF; CDR3nt: TGTGCCAGCAGTACGCGGACTAGCGGGAGCGGCGAGCAGTACTTC; d_gene: TRBD2; v_gene: TRBV27; j_gene: TRBJ2-7; abundance: -
CDR3aa: CASSVGLAGRNIQYF; CDR3nt: TGTGCCAGCAGTGTGGGACTAGCGGGAAGAAACATTCAGTACTTC; d_gene: TRBD2; v_gene: TRBV2; j_gene: TRBJ2-4; abundance: -
CDR3aa: CASSEQEAPSYEQYF; CDR3nt: TGCGCCAGCAGTGAGCAAGAGGCGCCCTCCTACGAGCAGTACTTC; d_gene: -; v_gene: TRBV10-1; j_gene: TRBJ2-7; abundance: -
CDR3aa: CAWSVPSPRFDEQYF; CDR3nt: TGTGCCTGGAGTGTACCATCTCCCAGGTTTGACGAGCAGTACTTC; d_gene: -; v_gene: TRBV30; j_gene: TRBJ2-7; abundance: -
CDR3aa: CASSTKSRDRAEQFF; CDR3nt: TGTGCCAGCAGCACTAAGTCCCGGGACAGGGCTGAGCAGTTCTTC; d_gene: TRBD1; v_gene: TRBV7-9; j_gene: TRBJ2-1; abundance: -
CDR3aa: CASRQDPNYGYTF; CDR3nt: TGTGCCAGCAGACAGGACCCCAACTATGGCTACACCTTC; d_gene: -; v_gene: TRBV6-5; j_gene: TRBJ1-2; abundance: once
CDR3aa: CASSAPYRTGAPRNEQFF; CDR3nt: TGTGCCAGCAGTGCCCCATATCGGACGGGAGCCCCGAGGAATGAGCAGTTCTTC; d_gene: -; v_gene: TRBV28; j_gene: TRBJ2-1; abundance: -
CDR3aa: CASSLRDSGSYEQYF; CDR3nt: TGTGCCAGCAGTTTGCGGGACTCTGGCTCCTACGAGCAGTACTTC; d_gene: -; v_gene: TRBV28; j_gene: TRBJ2-7; abundance: -
CDR3aa: CASSFSYSRRGGYSNQPQHF; CDR3nt: TGTGCCAGCAGTTTTTCTTATTCCCGTCGGGGGGGCTATAGCAATCAGCCCCAGCATTTT; d_gene: -; v_gene: TRBV28; j_gene: TRBJ1-5; abundance: once
CDR3aa: CASSSSGTADVTPQHF; CDR3nt: TGTGCCAGCTCATCGAGCGGGACCGCTGACGTAACGCCCCAGCATTTT; d_gene: -; v_gene: TRBV18; j_gene: TRBJ1-5; abundance: few
CDR3aa: CASSQDRDRYYEQYF; CDR3nt: TGCGCCAGCAGCCAAGATCGGGACAGGTACTACGAGCAGTACTTC; d_gene: TRBD1; v_gene: TRBV4-1; j_gene: TRBJ2-7; abundance: few
CDR3aa: CASRVTGGRGYTF; CDR3nt: TGTGCCAGCAGGGTTACAGGGGGACGAGGCTACACCTTC; d_gene: -; v_gene: TRBV21-1; j_gene: TRBJ1-2; abundance: -